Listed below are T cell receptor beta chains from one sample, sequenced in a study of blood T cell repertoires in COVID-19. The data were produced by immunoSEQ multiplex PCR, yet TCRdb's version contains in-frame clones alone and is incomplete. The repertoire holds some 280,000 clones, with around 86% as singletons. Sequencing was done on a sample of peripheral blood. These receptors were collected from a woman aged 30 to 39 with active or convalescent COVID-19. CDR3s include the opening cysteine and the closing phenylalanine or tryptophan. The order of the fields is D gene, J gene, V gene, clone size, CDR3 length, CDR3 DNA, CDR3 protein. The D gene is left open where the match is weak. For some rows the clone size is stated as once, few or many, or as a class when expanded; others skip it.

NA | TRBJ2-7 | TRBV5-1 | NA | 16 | TGCGCCAGCAGCTTGGCATCCGGGACACCGGTCTACGAGCAGTACTTC | CASSLASGTPVYEQYF
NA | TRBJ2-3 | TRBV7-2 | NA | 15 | TGTGCCAGCAGCTTAGCCACTAGCTACACAGATACGCAGTATTTT | CASSLATSYTDTQYF
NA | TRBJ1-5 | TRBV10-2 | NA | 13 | TGCGCCAGCAGTGGACAACGCAATCAGCCCCAGCATTTT | CASSGQRNQPQHF
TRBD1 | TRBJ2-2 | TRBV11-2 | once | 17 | TGTGCCAGCAGCCTCCTAGGGACAGGGGGCAAATCCGGGGAGCTGTTTTTT | CASSLLGTGGKSGELFF
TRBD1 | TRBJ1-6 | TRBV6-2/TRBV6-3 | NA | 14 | TGTGCCAGCAGTCAAACAGGGGAAGGGTCACCCCTCCACTTT | CASSQTGEGSPLHF
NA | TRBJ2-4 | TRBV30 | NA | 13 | TGTGCCTGGATGGCCTCGGCCAAAAACATTCAGTACTTC | CAWMASAKNIQYF
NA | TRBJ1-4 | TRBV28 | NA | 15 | TGTGCCAGCAGTGGCACAGGGCAGGAGTATGAAAAACTGTTTTTT | CASSGTGQEYEKLFF
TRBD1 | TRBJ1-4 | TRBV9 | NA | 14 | TGTGCCAGCAGCGTAGGACAGGGTGGTGAAAAACTGTTTTTT | CASSVGQGGEKLFF
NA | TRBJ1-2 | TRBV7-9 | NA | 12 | TGTGCCAGCAGCTTCGAAGCATATGGCTACACCTTC | CASSFEAYGYTF
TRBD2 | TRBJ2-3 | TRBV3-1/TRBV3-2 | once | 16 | TGTGCCAGCAGCCAAGGGTCTAGCGGGGGCCGAGATACGCAGTATTTT | CASSQGSSGGRDTQYF
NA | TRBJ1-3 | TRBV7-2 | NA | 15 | TGTGCCAGCAGCTTAGCCCCGGGGGTTGGAAACACCATATATTTT | CASSLAPGVGNTIYF
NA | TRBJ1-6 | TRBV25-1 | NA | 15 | TGTGCCAGCAGTGATGGCAGGGATGGTAATTCACCCCTCCACTTT | CASSDGRDGNSPLHF
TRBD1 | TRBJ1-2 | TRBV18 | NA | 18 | TGTGCCAGCTCACCAGTCTTCGGAACAGGGGGCGGGAGTTACGGCTACACCTTC | CASSPVFGTGGGSYGYTF
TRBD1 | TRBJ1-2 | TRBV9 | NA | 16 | TGTGCCAGCAGCGTATCTTCAGGGGGCTCAGGCTATGGCTACACCTTC | CASSVSSGGSGYGYTF
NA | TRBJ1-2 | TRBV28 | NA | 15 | TGTGCCAGCAGTTTAGGACGGACAAGGATGGGCGGCTACACCTTC | CASSLGRTRMGGYTF
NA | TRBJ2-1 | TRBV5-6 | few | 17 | TGTGCCAGCAGCTTAGAAGTGGGGACAAAACTTTACAATGAGCAGTTCTTC | CASSLEVGTKLYNEQFF
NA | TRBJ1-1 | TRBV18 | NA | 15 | TGTGCCACTCGCCATAGGAGTTCGGGGAACACTGAAGCTTTCTTT | CATRHRSSGNTEAFF
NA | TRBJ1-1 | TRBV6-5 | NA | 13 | TGTGCCAGCAGCGACTCTCTCAACACTGAAGCTTTCTTT | CASSDSLNTEAFF
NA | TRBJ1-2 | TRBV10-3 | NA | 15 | TGTGCCATCAGTGAGTCGCCGGACAGTGTATACGGCTACACCTTC | CAISESPDSVYGYTF
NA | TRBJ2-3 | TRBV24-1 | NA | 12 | TGTGCCACCAGCCTGAGCACAGATACGCAGTATTTT | CATSLSTDTQYF
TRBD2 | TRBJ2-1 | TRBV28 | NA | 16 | TGTGCCAGCAGGCTTTCCGGGACTAGCGGGGGGATTGAGCAGTTCTTC | CASRLSGTSGGIEQFF
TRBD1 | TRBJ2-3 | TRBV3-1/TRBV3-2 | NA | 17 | TGTGCCAGCAGCCAAGGCCTAGGGACAGCAAACACAGATACGCAGTATTTT | CASSQGLGTANTDTQYF
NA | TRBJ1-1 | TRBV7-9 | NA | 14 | TGTGCCAGCAGCTTAATGGGACAACAGACTGAAGCTTTCTTT | CASSLMGQQTEAFF
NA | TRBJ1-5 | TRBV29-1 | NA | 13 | TGCAGCGTTGGAGGGTCTTCGGGGCAGCCCCAGCATTTT | CSVGGSSGQPQHF
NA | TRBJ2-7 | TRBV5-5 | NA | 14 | TGTGCCAGCAGCTTGTTTGGGACAACCTACGAGCAGTACTTC | CASSLFGTTYEQYF
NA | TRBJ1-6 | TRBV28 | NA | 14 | TGTGCCAGCAGCCTCCGGGGACTGCCTGGCCCCCTCCACTTT | CASSLRGLPGPLHF
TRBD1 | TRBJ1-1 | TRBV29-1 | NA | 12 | TGCAGCGTGCGGACAGGGAACACTGAAGCTTTCTTT | CSVRTGNTEAFF
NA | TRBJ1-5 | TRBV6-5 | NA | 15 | TGTGCCAGCAGTTACCTAGGGGGAAGCAATCAGCCCCAGCATTTT | CASSYLGGSNQPQHF
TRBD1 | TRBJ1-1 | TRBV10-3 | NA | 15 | TGTGCCATCAGTGGGCGGACAGGGGTGAACACTGAAGCTTTCTTT | CAISGRTGVNTEAFF
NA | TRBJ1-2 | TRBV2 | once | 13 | TGTGCCAGCAGCCTCAGCGGGGAGTATGGCTACACCTTC | CASSLSGEYGYTF
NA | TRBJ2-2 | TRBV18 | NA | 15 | TGTGCCAGCTCACCGCTCCAGGGGAACACCGGGGAGCTGTTTTTT | CASSPLQGNTGELFF
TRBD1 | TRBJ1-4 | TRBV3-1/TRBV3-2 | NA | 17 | TGTGCCAGCAGCCAAGATCGGGACAGGGGTCCTAATGAAAAACTGTTTTTT | CASSQDRDRGPNEKLFF
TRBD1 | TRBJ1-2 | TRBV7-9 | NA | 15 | TGTGCCAGCAGCCCAGAGGGACAGGAGATCCATGGCTACACCTTC | CASSPEGQEIHGYTF
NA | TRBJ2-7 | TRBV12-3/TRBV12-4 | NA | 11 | TGTGCCAGCAGTGCCCGTAGCGAGCAGTACTTC | CASSARSEQYF
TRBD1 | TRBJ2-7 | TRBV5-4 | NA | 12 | TGTGCCAGCAGCGTGGGGGACAGGAATAAGTACTTC | CASSVGDRNKYF
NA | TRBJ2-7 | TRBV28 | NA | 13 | TGTGCCAGTTTCTCCGACAGTACCTACGAGCAGTACTTC | CASFSDSTYEQYF
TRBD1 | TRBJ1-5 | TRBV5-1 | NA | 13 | TGCGCCAGCAGCCTGGGACAGGAGCAGCCCCAGCATTTT | CASSLGQEQPQHF
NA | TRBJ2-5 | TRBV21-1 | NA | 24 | TGTGCCAGCAGCAAAGTGGCGCTCCTGGACGGACGAGTTCCTATAGGGCGGGTAGGGGAGACCCAGTACTTC | CASSKVALLDGRVPIGRVGETQYF
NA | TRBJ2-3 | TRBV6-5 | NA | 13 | TGTGCCAGCAGTTACACTGGGAGCCTTACGCAGTATTTT | CASSYTGSLTQYF
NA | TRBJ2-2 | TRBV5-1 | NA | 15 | TGCGCCAGCAGGGCTTCCGGGACAAACACCGGGGAGCTGTTTTTT | CASRASGTNTGELFF
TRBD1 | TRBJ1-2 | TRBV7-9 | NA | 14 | TGTGCCAGCAGCTCCGGACAGGGTCGGAGAGGCTACACCTTC | CASSSGQGRRGYTF
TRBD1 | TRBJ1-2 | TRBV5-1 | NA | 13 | TGCGCCAGCAGCTTCAGGGGGCAGGAAGGCTACACCTTC | CASSFRGQEGYTF
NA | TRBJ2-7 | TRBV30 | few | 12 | TGTGCCTGGAGTGTACGGGGTGGCGAGCAGTACTTC | CAWSVRGGEQYF
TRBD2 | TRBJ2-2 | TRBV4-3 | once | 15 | TGCGCCAGCAGGGCCCGACTAGCTAACACCGGGGAGCTGTTTTTT | CASRARLANTGELFF
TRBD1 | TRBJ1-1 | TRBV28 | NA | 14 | TGTGCCAGCAGGAATTCAGGGGGCCACACTGAAGCTTTCTTT | CASRNSGGHTEAFF
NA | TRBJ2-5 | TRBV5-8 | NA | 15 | TGTGCCAGCAGCTACTTACTACTCAACGGAGGGACCCAGTACTTC | CASSYLLLNGGTQYF
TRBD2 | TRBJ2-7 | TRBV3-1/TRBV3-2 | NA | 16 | TGTGCCAGCAGCCAAGATCGGGGGACTAGCCGATACGAGCAGTACTTC | CASSQDRGTSRYEQYF
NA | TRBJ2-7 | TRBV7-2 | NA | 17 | TGTGCCAGCAGCTTAGGACCGGCGGGGCTACCAGGGTACGAGCAGTACTTC | CASSLGPAGLPGYEQYF
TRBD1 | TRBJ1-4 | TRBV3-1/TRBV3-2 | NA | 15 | TGTGCCAGCAGCCTATCAGGGGGGAGTAATGAAAAACTGTTTTTT | CASSLSGGSNEKLFF
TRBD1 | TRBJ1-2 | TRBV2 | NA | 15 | TGTGCCAGCAGTGCCCGCTGGGACAGGAACTATGGCTACACCTTC | CASSARWDRNYGYTF
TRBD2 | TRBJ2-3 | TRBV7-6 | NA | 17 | TGTGCCAGCAGCTTAAGAATCGGCGGGGGGCCCACAGATACGCAGTATTTT | CASSLRIGGGPTDTQYF
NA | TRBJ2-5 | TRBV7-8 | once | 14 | TGTGCCAGCAGCTTTATGCGGGTGGGAGAGACCCAGTACTTC | CASSFMRVGETQYF
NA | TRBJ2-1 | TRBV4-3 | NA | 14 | TGCGCCAGCAGCCGGGTGGGGGCGCAGAGTGAGCAGTTCTTC | CASSRVGAQSEQFF
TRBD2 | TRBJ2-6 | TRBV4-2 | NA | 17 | TGTGCCAGCAGCCAAGGACTAGCGGGGGCAGGGGCCAACGTCCTGACTTTC | CASSQGLAGAGANVLTF
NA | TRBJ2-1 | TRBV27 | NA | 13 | TGTGCCAGCAAGGCGGGCTCCTACAATGAGCAGTTCTTC | CASKAGSYNEQFF